This T cell receptor beta chain was identified in a study of identical twins. V lost 6 bases, J lost 4 bases, and 14 bases lay in between. The germline V gene has CDR1 SGHVT and CDR2 SQSDAQ. This CDR3 has 14 amino acids. Template switching supplied a universal primer site; unique molecular identifiers were carried on the cDNA. TCRdb reprocessed the 5' RACE reads with MiXCR, giving one entry per CDR3 protein. Here the sample spans roughly 630,000 distinct CDR3 sequences, around 7.4% being singletons. This same sample was also taken into another study, of yellow fever vaccine responses in identical twins.

The sequenced material came from PBMCs. The chain employs TRBV7-4 and TRBJ2-3, with D perhaps matching TRBD1 or TRBD2 (5 bases each). The receptor's source is a woman aged 18-35 years in good health. CDR3 DNA: TGTGCCAGCAGGTTAACTGAGGGGTCAGATACGCAGTATTTT. Translating gives CASRLTEGSDTQYF.